These 11 T cell receptor beta chains were all obtained from the same sample, sequenced in a study of human T cells and chemical hapten exposure. The time point was: patch test 2, 6 weeks after DPC sensitization. Treatment defined: therapeutic diphenylcyclopropenone sensitization with weekly scalp DPC. TCRdb used MiXCR to reprocess the RACE reads, holding one entry per CDR3 protein. The sample lists some 42,000 distinct CDR3 sequences; around 9.3% were seen once. The source material was whole blood, sampled in connection with sensitization to the hapten diphenylcyclopropenone (DPC). These receptor sequences come from a middle-aged woman with alopecia areata. Some clones in this sample may be carry-over from other donors' samples.

This clonotype has at least ten counts. The chain combines TRBV5-1 with TRBJ2-7; 12 nucleotides align to TRBD2. V lost 1 base to trimming and J lost 4 bases; unmatched junction nucleotides: 3. Germline CDR1 reads SGHRS; CDR2 reads YFSETQ. The CDR3 has 15 residues. The CDR3 sequence is CASSLTSGGPYEQYF. The CDR3 DNA is TGCGCCAGCAGCTTGACTAGCGGGGGGCCGTACGAGCAGTACTTC.

This clonotype was counted many times. This CDR3 is CASSLVAVAVSTDTQYF. CDR3 DNA: TGTGCCAGCAGCTTAGTGGCAGTAGCGGTGAGCACAGATACGCAGTATTTT. The chain uses TRBV7-9 and TRBJ2-3; possibly TRBD2 for D (6 bases). V gave up 1 base and J gave up 0 bases, with 14 bases separating them. The CDR3 is 17 amino acids. Germline assignment: CDR1 SEHNR and CDR2 FQNEAQ (reference sequence).

This clonotype came up many times. This chain joins TRBV6-2 or TRBV6-3 and TRBJ2-6; D perhaps matches TRBD1 (5 bases). With 5 bases removed from V and 0 bases from J, the gap between germline ends came to 5 bases. The CDR3 is 14 residues long. Germline CDR1 and CDR2: MNHEY and SVGEGT. CDR3 sequence: CASSRGSGANVLTF. The DNA of the CDR3 is TGTGCCAGCAGTAGGGGCTCTGGGGCCAACGTCCTGACTTTC.

This clonotype came up many times. V gene TRBV30 combines with J gene TRBJ2-7; tentative D call: TRBD2 (5 bases). Between the trimmed V and J ends, which lost 2 bases and 2 bases, there was a span of 16 bases. Germline-derived CDR1 and CDR2 are GTSNPN and SVGIG (reference sequence). The CDR3 runs 15 residues. The CDR3 DNA follows: TGTGCCTGGAGTCGGGGTAGTGGCCGAGCCTACGAGCAGTACTTC. It encodes CAWSRGSGRAYEQYF.

There are a few counts of this clonotype. In DNA form, the CDR3 reads TGTGCCAGCAGTGGAACAGGGGGGAGCGGCTACACCTTC. Residues: CASSGTGGSGYTF. The chain couples TRBV12-3 or TRBV12-4 to TRBJ1-2; 8 bases match TRBD1. The CDR3 covers 13 residues. J lost 8 bases, V lost 5 bases, and 7 bases had no gene match.

V and J are TRBV7-2 and TRBJ2-7; D remains ambiguous. V shed 1 base and J shed 2 bases, with 9 bases lying between them. Germline assignment: CDR1 SGHTA and CDR2 FQGNSA. The CDR3 is 14 residues long. This chain's CDR3 is CASSLEVQAYEQYF. CDR3 sequence (DNA): TGTGCCAGCAGCTTAGAAGTGCAGGCCTACGAGCAGTACTTC.

This clonotype was counted at least ten times. This chain joins TRBV5-1 and TRBJ2-1; tentatively, D is TRBD1 (6 bases). In germline, CDR1 is SGHRS, CDR2 YFSETQ. The germline V and J ends were trimmed by 4 bases and 3 bases, with 8 bases remaining between them. CDR3 length: 13 residues. This CDR3 is CASSPDSYNEQFF. In DNA form, the CDR3 reads TGCGCCAGCAGCCCGGACAGCTACAATGAGCAGTTCTTC.

This clonotype was found many times. The J gene is TRBJ2-3, the V gene TRBV4-2; tentative D call: TRBD1 (5 bases). The CDR3 loop spans 15 amino acids. V lost 4 bases, J lost 3 bases, and 14 bases lay in between. Germline CDR1 is LGHNA and CDR2 is YNFKEQ. CDR3 in amino acids: CASSPRQSGTDTQYF. The DNA of the CDR3 is TGTGCCAGCAGCCCTAGACAGAGTGGGACAGATACGCAGTATTTT.

Many counts were recorded for this clonotype. The rearrangement uses TRBV6-1 and TRBJ2-5; D is undetermined. V dropped 6 bases and J dropped 4 bases, with 18 bases sitting between them. Germline loops: CDR1 MNHNS, CDR2 SASEGT. The CDR3 loop spans 15 amino acids. The CDR3 is CASRAISHRRETQYF. In nucleotides, the CDR3 is TGTGCCAGCAGAGCCATATCCCATAGGCGAGAGACCCAGTACTTC.

This clonotype was picked up many times. The V and J genes are TRBV6-6 and TRBJ2-7; 9 bases map to TRBD1. J lost 1 base, V lost 2 bases, and 3 bases had no gene match. Germline CDR1 and CDR2: MNHNY and SVGAGI (reference sequence). CDR3 length: 15 amino acids. Here the CDR3 reads CASSYPGQGSYEQYF. CDR3 DNA sequence: TGTGCCAGCAGTTACCCGGGACAGGGTTCCTACGAGCAGTACTTC.

This clonotype appeared many times. The gene calls are TRBV3-1 and TRBJ2-1; D call uncertain. The CDR3 is 15 amino acids. From germline, CDR1 is LGHDT and CDR2 YNNKEL (reference sequence). The V and J ends lost 4 bases and 8 bases respectively, with 18 bases between them. CDR3 protein: CASSLSGLMVDEQFF. As DNA, the CDR3 is TGTGCCAGCAGCCTTTCCGGGCTGATGGTCGATGAGCAGTTCTTC.